Presented here are 14 T cell receptor beta chains from one specimen sequenced in a study of T-cell reconstitution after alpha-beta-depleted transplantation in children. Unique molecular identifiers featured in how the TCRbeta library was prepared. TCRdb ran MiXCR on the PCR reads and lists one entry per CDR3 protein. The table lists 15,000 to 20,000 distinct CDR3 sequences, over 10% of them singletons. This specimen consisted of PBMCs, mostly from graft donor cells, obtained 180 days after TCRalphabeta/CD19-depleted stem cell transplant. Every receptor here comes from a boy younger than two who had a stem cell transplant for Wiskott-Aldrich syndrome, so the T cells may come from the graft donor.

This clonotype was seen only a few times. The genes are TRBV14 and TRBJ2-5; D is undetermined. Germline CDR1 SGHDN, CDR2 FVKESK. V lost 1 base to trimming and J lost 7 bases, with 7 bases between them. This CDR3 contains 12 residues. The CDR3 region is CASSQVPGTQYF. In DNA, the CDR3 is TGTGCCAGCAGCCAAGTTCCGGGGACCCAGTACTTC.

This clonotype was observed at least ten times. The chain couples TRBV7-9 to TRBJ1-5, with 8 nucleotides matching TRBD1. Germline trimming cut 3 bases from V and 0 bases from J; bases unmatched to any gene: 10. Germline V gene lookup returns CDR1 SEHNR and CDR2 FQNEAQ (reference sequence). The CDR3 extends over 18 amino acids. This CDR3 reads CASSFSGQGDYSNQPQHF. In DNA, the CDR3 is TGTGCCAGCAGCTTTTCCGGACAGGGTGATTATAGCAATCAGCCCCAGCATTTT.

This clonotype showed up many times. This chain connects TRBV9 to TRBJ1-6; D is undetermined. The CDR3 totals 13 residues. Germline assignment: CDR1 SGDLS and CDR2 YYNGEE. Between the trimmed V and J ends, which lost 0 bases and 5 bases, there was a span of 3 bases. CDR3 DNA sequence: TGTGCCAGCAGCGTAGGACATAATTCACCCCTCCACTTT. As protein: CASSVGHNSPLHF.

At least ten counts were recorded for this clonotype. The chain recombines TRBV28 with TRBJ2-5, with 11 bases fitting TRBD2. J was trimmed by 3 bases and V by 7 bases; bases with no gene match: 13. Germline assignment: CDR1 MDHEN and CDR2 SYDVKM. The CDR3 extends over 17 amino acids. The CDR3 loop reads CASTFWASGGFEETQYF. In DNA, the CDR3 is TGTGCCAGCACCTTCTGGGCTAGCGGGGGGTTCGAAGAGACCCAGTACTTC. Drawing the rest from reference TRBV28 and TRBJ2-5, the complete variable domain is DVKVTQSSRYLVKRTGEKVFLECVQDMDHENMFWYRQDPGLGLRLIYFSYDVKMKEKGDIPEGYSVSREKKERFSLILESASTNQTSMYLCASTFWASGGFEETQYFGPGTRLLVL.

This clonotype has just a few counts. The gene calls are TRBV4-2 and TRBJ1-1; the D is unclear. The CDR3 is 16 residues long. V dropped 2 bases and J dropped 2 bases, with 15 bases sitting between them. Germline V gives CDR1 LGHNA, CDR2 YNFKEQ. In nucleotides, the CDR3 is TGTGCCAGCAGCCAACCGACCTGGACGGAAAACACTGAAGCTTTCTTT. Protein: CASSQPTWTENTEAFF.

In its sample, this clonotype was seen a few times. This chain joins TRBV5-1 and TRBJ2-5; 7 bases line up with TRBD2. The V gene's germline CDR1 is SGHRS and CDR2 YFSETQ. The CDR3 consists of 16 residues. Unmatched junction bases numbered 16, after V lost 5 bases and J lost 6 bases. This CDR3 is CASSPSGSGPGKTQYF. DNA of the CDR3: TGCGCCAGCAGTCCGTCGGGTAGCGGGCCCGGGAAGACCCAGTACTTC.

This clonotype was seen ten or more times. V and J are TRBV7-9 and TRBJ1-5, with a weak D call TRBD1 (5 bases). V gave up 7 bases and J gave up 2 bases, with 12 bases separating them. CDR3 size: 14 residues. Looked up from germline, CDR1 is SEHNR and CDR2 is FQNEAQ (reference sequence). CDR3 nucleotide sequence: TGTGCCAGCACTTGGGCAGGGCGCAATCAGCCCCAGCATTTT. It encodes CASTWAGRNQPQHF.

This clonotype appeared many times. This chain links TRBV29-1 with TRBJ1-1; 7 bases match TRBD1. There are 16 residues in the CDR3. Germline V CDR1 and CDR2: SQVTM, ANQGSEA. The J segment lost 1 base and the V segment lost 4 bases, leaving 12 bases of the junction unmatched. CDR3 protein: CSVAPRDRKANTEAFF. The CDR3 bases are TGCAGCGTTGCCCCCCGGGACAGAAAAGCGAACACTGAAGCTTTCTTT.

The chain combines TRBV7-2 with TRBJ2-7; 13 bases are shared with TRBD2. Germline assignment: CDR1 SGHTA and CDR2 FQGNSA. V was clipped by 1 base and J by 2 bases; unmatched bases: 2. The CDR3 has 16 residues. As DNA, the CDR3 is TGTGCCAGCAGCTTAGAGGGACTAGCGGGACCCTACGAGCAGTACTTC. It specifies CASSLEGLAGPYEQYF.

This clonotype came up many times. The chain has TRBV11-2 and TRBJ2-3; D unclear. The germline gives CDR1 SGHAT, CDR2 FQNNGV. This CDR3 has 15 residues. Trimming removed 0 bases from V and 0 bases from J, with 7 bases in between. DNA of the CDR3: TGTGCCAGCAGCTTAGACAGCTTGAGCACAGATACGCAGTATTTT. Its protein product is CASSLDSLSTDTQYF.

CDR3 region: CAWSNARTNYGYTF. For the CDR3, the DNA is TGTGCCTGGAGTAACGCACGAACTAACTATGGCTACACCTTC. The chain combines TRBV30 with TRBJ1-2; no definite D call. The V end was cut by 2 bases, the J end by 0 bases, with 10 bases between. The CDR3 is 14 residues long. Looked up from germline, CDR1 is GTSNPN and CDR2 is SVGIG (reference sequence).

V and J are TRBV5-1 and TRBJ2-2; D is ambiguous. CDR3 size: 15 residues. The V gene's germline CDR1 is SGHRS and CDR2 YFSETQ. The V end lost 4 bases, the J end lost 1 base, and 11 bases lay between the germline ends. The chain's CDR3 is CASSPDPVNTGELFF. In DNA, the CDR3 is TGCGCCAGCAGCCCCGATCCCGTGAACACCGGGGAGCTGTTTTTT.

The chain is built from TRBV20-1 and TRBJ2-7; unclear D gene. There are 14 residues in the CDR3. Germline values: CDR1 DFQATT, CDR2 SNEGSKA (reference sequence). V was shortened by 6 bases and J by 3 bases, with 18 bases between the two germline ends. This CDR3 reads CSAKEFTIRYEQYF. The CDR3 DNA sequence: TGCAGTGCCAAGGAATTCACTATTCGCTACGAGCAGTACTTC.

This clonotype was observed at least ten times. The V and J genes are TRBV7-9 and TRBJ2-3; no firm D call. From germline, CDR1 is SEHNR and CDR2 FQNEAQ (reference sequence). V shed 2 bases and J shed 4 bases, with 7 bases lying between them. This CDR3 has 13 residues. The CDR3 nucleotides read TGTGCCAGCAGCTTAATGGGATCAGATACGCAGTATTTT. Its translation: CASSLMGSDTQYF. The complete variable domain, with remaining parts taken from reference TRBV7-9 and TRBJ2-3, reads DTGVSQNPRHKITKRGQNVTFRCDPISEHNRLYWYRQTLGQGPEFLTYFQNEAQLEKSRLLSDRFSAERPKGSFSTLEIQRTEQGDSAMYLCASSLMGSDTQYFGPGTRLTVL.